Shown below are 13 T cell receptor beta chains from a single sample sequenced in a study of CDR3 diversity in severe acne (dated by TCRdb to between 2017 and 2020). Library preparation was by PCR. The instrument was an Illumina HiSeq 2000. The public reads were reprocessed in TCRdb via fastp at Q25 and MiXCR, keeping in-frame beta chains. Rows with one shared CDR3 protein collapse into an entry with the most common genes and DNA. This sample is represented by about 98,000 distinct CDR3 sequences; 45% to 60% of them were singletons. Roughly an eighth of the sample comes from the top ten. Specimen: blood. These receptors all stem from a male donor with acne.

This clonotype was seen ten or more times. The DNA of the CDR3 is TGTGCCAGCAGCCGAAGCGGGAGGGCCGGAGGGGATGAGCAGTTCTTC. Translating it yields CASSRSGRAGGDEQFF. This sequence joins TRBV7-3 and TRBJ2-1, with 10 bases fitting TRBD2. The CDR3 has 16 residues. Germline CDR1 is SGHTA and CDR2 is FQGTGA. Trimming removed 5 bases from V and 8 bases from J; junction bases left unmatched: 12.

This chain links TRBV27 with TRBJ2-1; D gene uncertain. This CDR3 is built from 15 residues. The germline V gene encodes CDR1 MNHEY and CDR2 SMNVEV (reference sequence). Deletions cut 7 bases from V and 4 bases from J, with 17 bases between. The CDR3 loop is CASTSGSPSYNEQFF. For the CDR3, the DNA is TGTGCCAGCACGAGTGGGTCACCATCTTACAATGAGCAGTTCTTC.

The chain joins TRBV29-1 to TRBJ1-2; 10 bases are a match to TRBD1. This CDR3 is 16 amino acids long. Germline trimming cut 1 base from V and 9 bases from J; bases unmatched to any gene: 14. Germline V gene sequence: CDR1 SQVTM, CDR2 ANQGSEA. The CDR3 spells CSVEATGTGVNLRYTF. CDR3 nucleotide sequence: TGCAGCGTTGAAGCTACCGGGACAGGGGTTAATTTGCGCTACACCTTC.

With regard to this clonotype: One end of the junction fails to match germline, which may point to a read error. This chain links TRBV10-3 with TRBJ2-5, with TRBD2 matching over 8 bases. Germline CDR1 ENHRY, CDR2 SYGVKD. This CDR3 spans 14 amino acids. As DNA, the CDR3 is TGTGCCAGCAGTTTGACTAGCGCGAAAGAGACCCAGTACTTC. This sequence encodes CASSLTSAKETQYF.

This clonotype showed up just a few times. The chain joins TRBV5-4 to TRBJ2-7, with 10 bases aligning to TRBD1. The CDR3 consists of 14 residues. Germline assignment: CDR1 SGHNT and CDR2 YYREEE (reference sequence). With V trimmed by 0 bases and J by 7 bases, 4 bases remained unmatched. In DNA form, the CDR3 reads TGTGCCAGCAGCTTGGGACAGGGGGCGGAAGAGCAGTACTTC. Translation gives CASSLGQGAEEQYF.

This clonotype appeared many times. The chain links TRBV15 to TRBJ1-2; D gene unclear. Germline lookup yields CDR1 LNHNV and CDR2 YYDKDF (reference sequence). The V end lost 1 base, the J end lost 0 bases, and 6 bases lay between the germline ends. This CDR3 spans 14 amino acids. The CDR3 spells CATSRVPANYGYTF. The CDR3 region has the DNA TGTGCCACCAGCAGAGTCCCGGCTAACTATGGCTACACCTTC.

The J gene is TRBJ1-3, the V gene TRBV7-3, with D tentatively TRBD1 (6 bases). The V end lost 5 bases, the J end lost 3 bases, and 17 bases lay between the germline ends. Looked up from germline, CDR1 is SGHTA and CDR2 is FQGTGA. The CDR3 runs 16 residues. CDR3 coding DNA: TGTGCCAGCAGCCCACCGGGACAAGGAGGTGGAAACACCATATATTTT. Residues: CASSPPGQGGGNTIYF.

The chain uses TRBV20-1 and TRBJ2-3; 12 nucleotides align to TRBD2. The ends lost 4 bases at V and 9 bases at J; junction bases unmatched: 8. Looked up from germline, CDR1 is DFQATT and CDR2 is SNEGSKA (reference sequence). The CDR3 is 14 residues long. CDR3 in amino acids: CSATTSGRGETQYF. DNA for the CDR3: TGCAGTGCTACGACTAGCGGGAGAGGGGAAACGCAGTATTTT.

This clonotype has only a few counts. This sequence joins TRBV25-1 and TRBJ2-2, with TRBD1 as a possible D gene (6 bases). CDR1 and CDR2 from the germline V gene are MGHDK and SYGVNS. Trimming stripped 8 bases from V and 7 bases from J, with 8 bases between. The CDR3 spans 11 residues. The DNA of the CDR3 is TGTGCCAGCGCAGGGGTCGGGGAGCTGTTTTTT. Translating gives CASAGVGELFF.

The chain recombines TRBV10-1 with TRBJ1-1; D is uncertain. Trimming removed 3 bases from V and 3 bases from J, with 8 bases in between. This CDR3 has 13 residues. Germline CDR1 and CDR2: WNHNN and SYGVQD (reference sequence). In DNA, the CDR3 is TGCGCCAGCAGTGAATTGAAGCACACTGAAGCTTTCTTT. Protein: CASSELKHTEAFF.

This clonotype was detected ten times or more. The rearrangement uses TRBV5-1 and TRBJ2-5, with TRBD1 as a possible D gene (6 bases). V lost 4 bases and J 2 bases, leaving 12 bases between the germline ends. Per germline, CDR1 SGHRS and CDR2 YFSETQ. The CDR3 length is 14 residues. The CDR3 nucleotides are TGCGCCAGCAGCCCCGGGGACAAACAAGAGACCCAGTACTTC. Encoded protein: CASSPGDKQETQYF.

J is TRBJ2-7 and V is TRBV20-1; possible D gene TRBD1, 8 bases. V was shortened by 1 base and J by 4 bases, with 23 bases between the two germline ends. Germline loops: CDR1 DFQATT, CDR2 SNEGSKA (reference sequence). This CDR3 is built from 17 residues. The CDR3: CSARVGNRGRGVYEQYF. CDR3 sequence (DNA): TGCAGTGCTAGAGTCGGTAACAGGGGGAGGGGCGTATACGAGCAGTACTTC.

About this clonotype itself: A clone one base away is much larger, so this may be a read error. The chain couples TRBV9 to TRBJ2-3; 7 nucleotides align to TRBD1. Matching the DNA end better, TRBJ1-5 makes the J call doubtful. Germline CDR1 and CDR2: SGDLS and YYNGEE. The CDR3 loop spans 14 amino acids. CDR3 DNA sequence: TGTGCCAGCAGCGTAGCCTACAGGGGAGATACGCAGCATTTT. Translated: CASSVAYRGDTQHF.